The T cell receptor beta chain described here comes from a study of CD8+ T cells in alopecia areata. The wider study: The 7-10-week-old female C3H/HeJ mice were given skin taken from roughly 6-12-month-old C3H/HeJ graft donors that had spontaneous alopecia.

Study results and caveats: Across lesional scalp, and particularly alopecia totalis/universalis, clonality surpassed that of normal scalp. Possibly because of HLA-related factors, TCR sharing was less clear across patients than in mice. Scalp repertoires also include resident alphabeta T cells from normal skin.

Sequencing used cDNA as its template, made by extracting RNA and reverse transcribing it. Produced via immunoSEQ multiplex PCR; TCRdb's table is partial and in-frame only. The sample presents about 110,000 clones, none singletons. Notes on this clone: Its antigen remains unknown. Mouse names are used for the genes. The CDR3 is cut off 4 residues early in the read; its end comes from the germline J gene.

This CDR3 is 17 amino acids long. Germline loops: CDR1 NNHDY, CDR2 SYVADS. The chain has TRBV13-3 and TRBJ2-5; 14 nucleotides agree with TRBD2. This receptor was identified in a C3H/HeJ mouse with alopecia areata. This mouse strain has H2-k as its MHC haplotype. Sequences were obtained from lesional skin. The CDR3 spells CASSDLGLGGRRDTQYF. The part of the CDR3 DNA that was read is TGTGCCAGCAGTGATCTGGGACTGGGGGGGCGCCGGGAC.